The 14 T cell receptor beta chains given below trace back to one sample, sequenced in a study of cytomegalovirus exposure and HLA in healthy donors. Vbeta (60) and Jbeta (13) primers were used in the PCR. This table comes from immunoSEQ multiplex PCR, and its TCRdb copy is limited to in-frame clones, with some not included. The sample gives 60,000 to 95,000 clones, just under 80% of which show up once; roughly 8.9% is in the top ten. The source material was PBMCs. The receptors were sampled from a woman in her 40s in good health and CMV-seropositive.

This clone was seen a single time. This chain uses TRBV7-9 with TRBJ2-1, with TRBD2 identical over 15 bases. Germline V gene sequence: CDR1 SEHNR, CDR2 FQNEAQ (reference sequence). This CDR3 contains 16 residues. Trimming took 5 bases from V and 10 from J; bases not matched to a gene: 9. CDR3 in DNA: TGTGCCAGCAGCATCCCGGGACTAGCGGGGGGAGGAGAGCAGTTCTTC. Encoded protein: CASSIPGLAGGGEQFF. Looking up the rest from reference TRBV7-9 and TRBJ2-1 gives the full variable domain: DTGVSQNPRHKITKRGQNVTFRCDPISEHNRLYWYRQTLGQGPEFLTYFQNEAQLEKSRLLSDRFSAERPKGSFSTLEIQRTEQGDSAMYLCASSIPGLAGGGEQFFGPGTRLTVL.

The rearrangement joins TRBV6-6 to TRBJ2-7, with TRBD1 identical over 9 bases. In germline, CDR1 is MNHNY, CDR2 SVGAGI (reference sequence). The CDR3 runs to 13 residues. Trimming cost V 6 bases and J 4 bases; bases outside gene matches: 4. The CDR3 nucleotides read TGTGCCAGCAGCACAGGGGGCCCTTACGAGCAGTACTTC. Its protein product is CASSTGGPYEQYF.

The chain employs TRBV18 and TRBJ2-7; D may be TRBD1 (6 bases). The CDR3 sequence is 15 residues long. The germline CDR1 and CDR2 sequences are KGHSH and LQKENI. The germline V and J ends were trimmed by 2 bases and 5 bases, with 16 bases remaining between them. For the CDR3, the DNA is TGTGCCAGCTCACCAAATTTACAGGGTGGCCACGAGCAGTACTTC. As protein: CASSPNLQGGHEQYF.

The V gene is TRBV7-2, the J gene TRBJ2-3, with 9 bases aligning to TRBD2. Per germline, CDR1 SGHTA and CDR2 FQGNSA. V trimming: 1 base; J trimming: 7 bases; junction bases outside the gene matches: 6. The length of the CDR3 is 15 residues. CDR3 DNA: TGTGCCAGCAGCTTAGTAGCGGGGGAGCAAAATACGCAGTATTTT. It encodes CASSLVAGEQNTQYF.

The CDR3 nucleotides read TGTGCCAGCAGTCGTGAGAGGGACACTGAAGCTTTCTTT. It yields the protein CASSRERDTEAFF. The chain recombines TRBV9 with TRBJ1-1; unclear D gene. The CDR3 runs to 13 residues. With 5 bases removed from V and 3 bases from J, the gap between germline ends came to 11 bases. Germline CDR1 and CDR2: SGDLS and YYNGEE.

The V gene is TRBV29-1, the J gene TRBJ2-3; 10 bases line up with TRBD1. V lost 7 bases and J lost 4; bases outside the gene matches: 5. The germline CDR1 and CDR2 sequences are SQVTM and ANQGSEA. The CDR3 is 13 residues long. CDR3 protein: CSGTGTGADTQYF. The CDR3 DNA reads as TGCAGCGGAACCGGGACAGGGGCAGATACGCAGTATTTT.

The chain recombines TRBV30 with TRBJ1-5; unclear D gene. The V and J ends lost 0 bases and 3 bases respectively, with 9 bases between them. Germline V gene data show CDR1 as GTSNPN and CDR2 as SVGIG (reference sequence). This CDR3 has 14 residues. This CDR3 reads CAWSVWANNQPQHF. The CDR3 DNA follows: TGTGCCTGGAGTGTATGGGCGAACAATCAGCCCCAGCATTTT.

The genes are TRBV5-4 and TRBJ1-2; 11 positions agree with TRBD1. The J segment lost 7 bases and the V segment lost 4 bases, leaving 6 bases of the junction unmatched. Looked up from germline, CDR1 is SGHNT and CDR2 is YYREEE (reference sequence). The CDR3 length is 14 residues. The CDR3 nucleotides read TGTGCCAGCAGCCCCGGACAGGGGGCGGGTGGCTACACCTTC. Protein product: CASSPGQGAGGYTF.

This chain connects TRBV5-8 to TRBJ1-2; D gene unclear. This CDR3 is 13 amino acids long. Germline assignment: CDR1 SGHTS and CDR2 YDEGEE. The V end lost 4 bases, the J end lost 6 bases, and 13 bases lay between the germline ends. The CDR3 nucleotides are TGTGCCAGCAGCACCGGGATCCGCGATGGCTACACCTTC. Protein sequence: CASSTGIRDGYTF.

The chain uses TRBV14 and TRBJ2-2; D is uncertain. V lost 1 base and J lost 0, with 6 bases in between. Germline CDR1 is SGHDN and CDR2 is FVKESK. This CDR3 is 15 amino acids long. DNA of the CDR3: TGTGCCAGCAGCCAAGTCTCCGCGAACACCGGGGAGCTGTTTTTT. It codes for CASSQVSANTGELFF.

The gene calls are TRBV28 and TRBJ1-5; D is perhaps TRBD1 (6 bases). Trimming took off 5 bases at V and 1 base at J, with 18 bases between the two ends. CDR1 and CDR2 (germline): MDHEN, SYDVKM. This CDR3 contains 17 residues. Here the CDR3 DNA reads TGTGCCAGCAGTCCCTGGGACATCTCTAAGAGCAATCAGCCCCAGCATTTT. Its translation: CASSPWDISKSNQPQHF.

The count of this clone is one. V usage is TRBV30 and J usage is TRBJ2-2; D is perhaps TRBD1 (6 bases). This CDR3 contains 16 residues. The germline gives CDR1 GTSNPN, CDR2 SVGIG (reference sequence). V lost 3 bases to trimming and J lost 0 bases, with 14 bases between them. The chain's CDR3 is CAWSVWGQANTGELFF. CDR3 bases: TGTGCCTGGAGCGTCTGGGGGCAGGCGAACACCGGGGAGCTGTTTTTT.

The chain has TRBV25-1 and TRBJ2-3; D gene ambiguous. Germline V lookup: CDR1 MGHDK, CDR2 SYGVNS. The CDR3 length is 13 residues. Trimming stripped 1 base from V and 6 bases from J, with 8 bases between. The CDR3 nucleotides read TGTGCCAGCAGTGAATCTCCTAGGGATACGCAGTATTTT. It codes for CASSESPRDTQYF.

This sequence joins TRBV4-3 and TRBJ2-2, with 9 nucleotides matching TRBD1. CDR1 and CDR2 from the germline V gene are LGHNA and YSLEER. The length of the CDR3 is 16 residues. The junction had 8 bases not matched to a gene; V was cut back by 4 bases and J by 5 bases. CDR3 sequence reads: CASSRGTGRLTGELFF. For the CDR3, the DNA is TGCGCCAGCAGCCGGGGGACAGGGCGTTTAACCGGGGAGCTGTTTTTT.